A selection of T cell receptor beta chains follows, all from one sample in a study of shared clonotypes between healthy human individuals. TCRdb's copy holds only in-frame clones and misses some; the assay was immunoSEQ multiplex PCR. The data show about 2.3 million clones, with about 92% seen just once and about 0.37% held by the top ten. Sequencing was performed on naive CD4+ T cells from PBMCs. The receptors were gathered from a man younger than 35 in good health. Some clones in this sample may be carry-over from other donors' samples. The CDR3 runs from the conserved cysteine through the conserved F or W. D genes are given only for firm matches. Clone size is not always given. Where it is, it says once, few, many or a class for expanded clones.

clone size	V gene	D gene	J gene	CDR3 protein	CDR3 DNA
-	TRBV7-9	-	TRBJ1-2	CASSLLDGYTF	TGTGCCAGCAGCTTACTTGATGGCTACACCTTC
-	TRBV7-9	TRBD1	TRBJ2-3	CASSPVSRGPSTDTQYF	TGTGCCAGCAGCCCTGTCTCGAGGGGGCCTAGCACAGATACGCAGTATTTT
-	TRBV2	-	TRBJ1-1	CASKEEGGTEAFF	TGTGCCAGCAAAGAGGAGGGTGGCACTGAAGCTTTCTTT
-	TRBV19	TRBD2	TRBJ2-1	CASSKSGLAGGPEQFF	TGTGCCAGTAGTAAGTCGGGACTAGCGGGAGGCCCCGAGCAGTTCTTC
-	TRBV28	TRBD1	TRBJ2-5	CASSIGQGKETQYF	TGTGCCAGCAGCATAGGACAGGGGAAAGAGACCCAGTACTTC
-	TRBV11-1	TRBD1	TRBJ2-2	CASSLVGTADTGELFF	TGTGCCAGCAGCTTAGTTGGGACAGCAGACACCGGGGAGCTGTTTTTT
-	TRBV30	TRBD2	TRBJ2-3	CAWSRGGRANTQYF	TGTGCCTGGAGTAGGGGCGGGAGGGCGAATACGCAGTATTTT
-	TRBV28	TRBD1	TRBJ2-7	CASSFQMGQFHEQYF	TGTGCCAGCAGTTTCCAAATGGGACAGTTCCACGAGCAGTACTTC
-	TRBV29-1	-	TRBJ1-1	CSVRRVDTEAFF	TGCAGCGTTCGAAGGGTGGACACTGAAGCTTTCTTT
-	TRBV5-1	-	TRBJ1-1	CASSSQGINTEAFF	TGCGCCAGCAGCTCTCAGGGAATTAACACTGAAGCTTTCTTT
-	TRBV5-4	TRBD1	TRBJ1-1	CASSWRQGGTEAFF	TGTGCCAGCAGCTGGAGACAGGGTGGAACTGAAGCTTTCTTT
-	TRBV18	-	TRBJ1-6	CASSPQGDNSPLHF	TGTGCCAGCTCACCGCAAGGAGATAATTCACCCCTCCACTTT
-	TRBV2	TRBD1	TRBJ1-2	CASSWTGGSYGYTF	TGTGCCAGCAGTTGGACAGGGGGCTCCTATGGCTACACCTTC
-	TRBV28	-	TRBJ1-3	CASTSPVGRDFGTIYF	TGTGCCAGCACCTCCCCCGTGGGTAGAGACTTTGGCACCATATATTTT
-	TRBV7-3	-	TRBJ2-1	CASSLVGGSYNEQFF	TGTGCCAGCAGCTTAGTTGGGGGCTCCTACAATGAGCAGTTCTTC
-	TRBV27	-	TRBJ2-3	CASSFLVNTDTQYF	TGTGCCAGCAGTTTTTTGGTAAACACGGATACGCAGTATTTT
-	TRBV2	-	TRBJ2-3	CASRGRSGAIDTQYF	TGTGCCAGCAGGGGTCGTTCGGGAGCGATAGATACGCAGTATTTT
few	TRBV28	-	TRBJ1-3	CASRTGSGNTIYF	TGTGCCAGCAGGACAGGCTCTGGAAACACCATATATTTT
-	TRBV5-1	TRBD2	TRBJ2-1	CASSLTSGLDEQFF	TGCGCCAGCAGCTTGACTAGCGGACTTGATGAGCAGTTCTTC
-	TRBV28	-	TRBJ1-2	CASRRGGSYGYTF	TGTGCCAGCCGCCGGGGGGGCAGCTATGGCTACACCTTC
once	TRBV6-1	TRBD1	TRBJ1-5	CASRAGTGGQPQHF	TGTGCCAGCAGGGCCGGGACAGGGGGTCAGCCCCAGCATTTT
-	TRBV5-4	-	TRBJ2-5	CASSSRVGRETQYF	TGTGCCAGCAGCTCCAGGGTGGGGAGAGAGACCCAGTACTTC
-	TRBV28	TRBD1	TRBJ2-4	CASSLSADRAEAKNIQYF	TGTGCCAGCAGTTTGTCCGCGGACAGGGCTGAGGCCAAAAACATTCAGTACTTC
-	TRBV18	-	TRBJ1-2	CASSPGHPPNYGYTF	TGTGCCAGCTCACCTGGACACCCACCTAACTATGGCTACACCTTC
-	TRBV5-6	-	TRBJ1-1	CASSLEVGYTEAFF	TGTGCCAGCAGCTTGGAGGTCGGTTACACTGAAGCTTTCTTT
-	TRBV7-2	TRBD1	TRBJ1-2	CASSLSGGDYGYTF	TGTGCCAGCAGCTTATCAGGGGGCGACTATGGCTACACCTTC
-	TRBV9	-	TRBJ2-7	CASSLNRGHSYEQYF	TGTGCCAGCAGCCTAAATAGGGGACACTCCTACGAGCAGTACTTC
-	TRBV7-6	-	TRBJ2-7	CATTGLNSYEQYF	TGTGCCACCACGGGACTCAACTCCTACGAGCAGTACTTC
once	TRBV6-4	-	TRBJ1-2	CASSDLGGYTF	TGTGCCAGCAGTGACCTGGGCGGCTACACCTTC
-	TRBV5-1	-	TRBJ1-3	CASSLGTVSGNTIYF	TGCGCCAGCAGCTTGGGGACAGTTTCTGGAAACACCATATATTTT
-	TRBV28	-	TRBJ2-7	CASLTAGYEQYF	TGTGCCAGCTTAACTGCCGGATACGAGCAGTACTTC
-	TRBV18	-	TRBJ1-4	CASSLGQPSTNEKLFF	TGTGCCAGCTCACTAGGACAGCCCTCAACTAATGAAAAACTGTTTTTT
-	TRBV7-2	TRBD2	TRBJ2-2	CASTLAGPTNTGELFF	TGTGCCAGCACATTAGCGGGACCTACGAACACCGGGGAGCTGTTTTTT
once	TRBV11-2	-	TRBJ2-1	CASSLVRGRNEQFF	TGTGCCAGCAGCTTGGTTCGGGGGAGGAATGAGCAGTTCTTC
-	TRBV5-1	-	TRBJ2-1	CASRWRDSYNEQFF	TGCGCCAGCAGGTGGCGGGACTCATACAATGAGCAGTTCTTC
few	TRBV28	-	TRBJ2-2	CASSLLAGELFF	TGTGCCAGCAGTTTATTGGCCGGGGAGCTGTTTTTT
-	TRBV5-4	TRBD2	TRBJ2-7	CASRSGTSGTYEQYF	TGTGCCAGCAGATCTGGGACTAGCGGTACCTACGAGCAGTACTTC
-	TRBV28	-	TRBJ1-3	CASSLVSGNTIYF	TGTGCCAGCAGCCTCGTCTCTGGAAACACCATATATTTT
-	TRBV19	-	TRBJ1-1	CASNSPIRGRPNTEAFF	TGTGCCAGTAACTCCCCAATCAGGGGCCGACCGAACACTGAAGCTTTCTTT
-	TRBV7-3	TRBD1	TRBJ2-2	CASSLIPQGVTGELFF	TGTGCCAGCAGCTTAATACCACAGGGGGTTACCGGGGAGCTGTTTTTT
-	TRBV29-1	-	TRBJ2-7	CSAWDTGSYEQYF	TGCAGCGCTTGGGACACCGGATCCTACGAGCAGTACTTC
-	TRBV28	-	TRBJ2-7	CASSGGRRYEQYF	TGTGCCAGCAGTGGGGGCAGGCGGTACGAGCAGTACTTC
-	TRBV7-2	TRBD1	TRBJ2-1	CASSFSGQAYNEQFF	TGTGCCAGCAGCTTTTCGGGACAGGCCTACAATGAGCAGTTCTTC
-	TRBV18	-	TRBJ2-1	CASSPPHRVGNEQFF	TGTGCCAGCTCACCACCTCACAGGGTCGGCAATGAGCAGTTCTTC
-	TRBV4-1	TRBD2	TRBJ2-2	CASSQPGLAGGVRKTGELFF	TGCGCCAGCAGCCAGCCGGGACTAGCGGGAGGGGTTCGTAAAACCGGGGAGCTGTTTTTT
-	TRBV19	-	TRBJ2-1	CASSPTRSYNEQFF	TGTGCCAGTAGTCCGACACGCTCCTACAATGAGCAGTTCTTC